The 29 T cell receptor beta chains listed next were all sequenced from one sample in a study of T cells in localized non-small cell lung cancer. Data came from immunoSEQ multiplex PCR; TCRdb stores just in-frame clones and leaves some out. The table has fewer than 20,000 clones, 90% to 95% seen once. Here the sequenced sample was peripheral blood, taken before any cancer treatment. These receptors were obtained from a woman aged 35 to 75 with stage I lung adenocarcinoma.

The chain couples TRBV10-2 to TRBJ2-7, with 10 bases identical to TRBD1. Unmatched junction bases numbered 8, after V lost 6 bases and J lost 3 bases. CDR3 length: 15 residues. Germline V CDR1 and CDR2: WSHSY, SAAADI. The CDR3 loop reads CASSLGTGDIYEQYF. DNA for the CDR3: TGCGCCAGCAGCCTGGGGACAGGGGACATCTACGAGCAGTACTTC.

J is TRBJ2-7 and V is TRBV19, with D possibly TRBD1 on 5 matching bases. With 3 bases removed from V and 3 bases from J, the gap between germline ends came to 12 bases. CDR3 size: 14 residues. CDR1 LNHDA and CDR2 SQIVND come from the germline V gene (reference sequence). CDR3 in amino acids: CASSIQGPNYEQYF. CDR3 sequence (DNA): TGTGCCAGTAGTATCCAGGGCCCGAACTACGAGCAGTACTTC.

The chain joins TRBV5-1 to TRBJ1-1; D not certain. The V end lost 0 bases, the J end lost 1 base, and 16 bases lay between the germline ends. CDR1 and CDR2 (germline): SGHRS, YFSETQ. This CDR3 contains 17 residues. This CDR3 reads CASSLAGWTEANTEAFF. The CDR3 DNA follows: TGCGCCAGCAGCTTGGCCGGGTGGACGGAAGCGAACACTGAAGCTTTCTTT. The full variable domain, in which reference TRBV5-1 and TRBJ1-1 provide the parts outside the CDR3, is KAGVTQTPRYLIKTRGQQVTLSCSPISGHRSVSWYQQTPGQGLQFLFEYFSETQRNKGNFPGRFSGRQFSNSRSEMNVSTLELGDSALYLCASSLAGWTEANTEAFFGQGTRLTVV.

The CDR3 is CASSAGMAGEAFF. CDR3 in DNA: TGTGCCAGCAGTGCCGGTATGGCGGGTGAAGCTTTCTTT. The chain couples TRBV2 to TRBJ1-1; D remains unclear. From germline, CDR1 is SNHLY and CDR2 FYNNEI. CDR3 length equals 13 residues. V was clipped by 4 bases and J by 7 bases, with 13 bases between them.

The CDR3: CASSQSSYEQYF. The CDR3 DNA reads TGTGCCAGCAGCCAGAGCTCCTACGAGCAGTACTTC. This rearrangement joins TRBV5-6 to TRBJ2-7; no reliable D call. V lost 4 bases and J lost 0, with 5 bases in between. The CDR3 spans 12 residues. Looked up from germline, CDR1 is SGHDT and CDR2 is YYEEEE. Variable domain in full (rest from reference TRBV5-6 and TRBJ2-7): DAGVTQSPTHLIKTRGQQVTLRCSPKSGHDTVSWYQQALGQGPQFIFQYYEEEERQRGNFPDRFSGHQFPNYSSELNVNALLLGDSALYLCASSQSSYEQYFGPGTRLTVT.

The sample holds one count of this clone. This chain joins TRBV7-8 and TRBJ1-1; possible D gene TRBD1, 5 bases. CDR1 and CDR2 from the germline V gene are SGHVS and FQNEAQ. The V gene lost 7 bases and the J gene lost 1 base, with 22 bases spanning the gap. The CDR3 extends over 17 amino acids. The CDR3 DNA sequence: TGTGCCAGCATGAAAAGACAGATGGAGTTTCGGAACACTGAAGCTTTCTTT. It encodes CASMKRQMEFRNTEAFF.

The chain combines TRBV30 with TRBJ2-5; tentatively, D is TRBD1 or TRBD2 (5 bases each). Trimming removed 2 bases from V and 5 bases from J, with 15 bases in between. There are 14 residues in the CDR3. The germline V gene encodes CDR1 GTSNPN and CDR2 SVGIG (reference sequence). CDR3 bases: TGTGCCTGGAGTTCAGGGCAGGGAGTGGAGACCCAGTACTTC. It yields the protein CAWSSGQGVETQYF.

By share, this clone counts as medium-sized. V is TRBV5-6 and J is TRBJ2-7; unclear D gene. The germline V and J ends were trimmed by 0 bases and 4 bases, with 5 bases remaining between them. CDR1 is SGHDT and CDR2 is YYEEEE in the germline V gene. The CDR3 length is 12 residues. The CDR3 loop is CASSLDMYEQYF. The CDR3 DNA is TGTGCCAGCAGCTTGGATATGTACGAGCAGTACTTC.

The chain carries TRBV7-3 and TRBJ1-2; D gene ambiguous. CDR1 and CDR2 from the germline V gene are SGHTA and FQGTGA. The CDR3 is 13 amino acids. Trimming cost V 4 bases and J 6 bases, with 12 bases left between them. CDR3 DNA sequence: TGTGCCAGCAGCTCGGACTCTCGGAATGGCTACACCTTC. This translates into CASSSDSRNGYTF. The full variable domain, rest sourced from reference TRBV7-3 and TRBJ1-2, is GAGVSQTPSNKVTEKGKYVELRCDPISGHTALYWYRQSLGQGPEFLIYFQGTGAADDSGLPNDRFFAVRPEGSVSTLKIQRTERGDSAVYLCASSSDSRNGYTFGSGTRLTVV.

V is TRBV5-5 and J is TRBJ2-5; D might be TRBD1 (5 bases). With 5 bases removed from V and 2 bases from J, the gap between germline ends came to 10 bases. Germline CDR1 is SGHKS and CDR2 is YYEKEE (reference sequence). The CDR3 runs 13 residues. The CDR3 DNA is TGTGCCAGCAGTGTTCAGGGACAAGAGACCCAGTACTTC. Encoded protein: CASSVQGQETQYF.

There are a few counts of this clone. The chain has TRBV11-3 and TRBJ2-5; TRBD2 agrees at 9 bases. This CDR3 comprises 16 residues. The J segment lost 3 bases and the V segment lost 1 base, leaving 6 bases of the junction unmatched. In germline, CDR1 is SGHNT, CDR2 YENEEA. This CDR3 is CASSLGGSGGKETQYF. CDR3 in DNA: TGTGCCAGCAGCTTAGGGGGTAGCGGGGGTAAAGAGACCCAGTACTTC.

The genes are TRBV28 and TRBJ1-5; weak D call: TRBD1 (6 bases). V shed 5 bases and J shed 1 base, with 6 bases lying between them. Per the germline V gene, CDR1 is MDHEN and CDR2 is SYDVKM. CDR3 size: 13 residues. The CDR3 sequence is CASSQGSNQPQHF. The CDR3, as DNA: TGTGCCAGCAGTCAGGGGAGCAATCAGCCCCAGCATTTT.

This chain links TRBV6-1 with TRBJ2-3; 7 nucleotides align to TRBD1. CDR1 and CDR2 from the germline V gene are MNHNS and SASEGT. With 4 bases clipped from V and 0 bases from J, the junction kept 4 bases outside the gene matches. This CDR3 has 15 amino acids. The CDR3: CASSGPTGSTDTQYF. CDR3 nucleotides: TGTGCCAGCAGTGGCCCGACAGGGAGCACAGATACGCAGTATTTT.

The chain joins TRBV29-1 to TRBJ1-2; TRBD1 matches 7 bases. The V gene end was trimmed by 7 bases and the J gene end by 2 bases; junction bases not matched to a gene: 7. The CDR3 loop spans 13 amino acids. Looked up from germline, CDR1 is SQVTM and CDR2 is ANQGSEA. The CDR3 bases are TGCAGCGCAAGACAGGGCTCGAACTATGGCTACACCTTC. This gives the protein CSARQGSNYGYTF.

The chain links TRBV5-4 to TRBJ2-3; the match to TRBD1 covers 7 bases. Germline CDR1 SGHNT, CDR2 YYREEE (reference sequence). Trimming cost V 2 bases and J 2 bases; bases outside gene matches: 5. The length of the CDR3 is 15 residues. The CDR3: CASSLQGIHTDTQYF. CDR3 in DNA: TGTGCCAGCAGCTTACAGGGGATCCACACAGATACGCAGTATTTT.

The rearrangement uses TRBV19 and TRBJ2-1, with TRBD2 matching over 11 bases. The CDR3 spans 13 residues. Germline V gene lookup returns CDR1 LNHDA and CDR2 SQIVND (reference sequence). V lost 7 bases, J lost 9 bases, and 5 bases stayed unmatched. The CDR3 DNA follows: TGTGCCAGTACGACTAGCGGGGTGGGTGAGCAGTTCTTC. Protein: CASTTSGVGEQFF.

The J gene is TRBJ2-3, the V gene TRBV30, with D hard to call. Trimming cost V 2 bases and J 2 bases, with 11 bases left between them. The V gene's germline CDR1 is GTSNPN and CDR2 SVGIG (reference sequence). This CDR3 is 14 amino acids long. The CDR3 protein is CAWSPSLNTDTQYF. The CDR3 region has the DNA TGTGCCTGGAGTCCCAGTTTAAACACAGATACGCAGTATTTT.

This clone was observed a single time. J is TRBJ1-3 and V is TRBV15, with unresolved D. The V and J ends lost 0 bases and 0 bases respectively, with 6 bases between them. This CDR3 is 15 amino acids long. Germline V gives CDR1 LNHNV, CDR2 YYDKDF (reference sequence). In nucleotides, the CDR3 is TGTGCCACCAGCAGAGATGCATTCTCTGGAAACACCATATATTTT. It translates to CATSRDAFSGNTIYF.

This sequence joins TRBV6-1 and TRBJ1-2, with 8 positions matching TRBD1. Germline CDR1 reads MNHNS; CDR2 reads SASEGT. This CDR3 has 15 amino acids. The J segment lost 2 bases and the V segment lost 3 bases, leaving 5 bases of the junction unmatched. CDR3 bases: TGTGCCAGCAGTGACCTCCGGACAGGGAACTATGGCTACACCTTC. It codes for CASSDLRTGNYGYTF.

DNA for the CDR3: TGTGCCAGCAGCGTAGGCCAGAATTCATACGAGCAGTACTTC. Its protein is CASSVGQNSYEQYF. The chain links TRBV9 to TRBJ2-7; D ambiguous. Between the trimmed V and J ends, which lost 0 bases and 4 bases, there was a span of 11 bases. CDR3 length: 14 amino acids. From germline, CDR1 is SGDLS and CDR2 YYNGEE.

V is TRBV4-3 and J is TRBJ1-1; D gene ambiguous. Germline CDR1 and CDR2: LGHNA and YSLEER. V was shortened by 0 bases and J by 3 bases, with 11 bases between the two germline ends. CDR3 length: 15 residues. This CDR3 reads CASSQDEGRYTEAFF. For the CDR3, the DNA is TGCGCCAGCAGCCAAGATGAGGGAAGATACACTGAAGCTTTCTTT.

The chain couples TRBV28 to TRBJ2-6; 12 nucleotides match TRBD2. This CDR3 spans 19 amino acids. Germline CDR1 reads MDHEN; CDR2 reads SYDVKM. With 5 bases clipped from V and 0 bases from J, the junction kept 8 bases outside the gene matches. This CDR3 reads CASSPPLAGGLSGANVLTF. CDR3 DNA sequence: TGTGCCAGCAGTCCACCACTAGCGGGAGGCCTCTCTGGGGCCAACGTCCTGACTTTC.

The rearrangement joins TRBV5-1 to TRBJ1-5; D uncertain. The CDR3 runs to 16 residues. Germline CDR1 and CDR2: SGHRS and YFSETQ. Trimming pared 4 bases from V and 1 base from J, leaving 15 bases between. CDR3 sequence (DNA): TGCGCCAGCAGCCTTGGGGAGGGTTTGAGCAATCAGCCCCAGCATTTT. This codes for CASSLGEGLSNQPQHF. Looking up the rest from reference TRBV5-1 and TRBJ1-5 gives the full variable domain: KAGVTQTPRYLIKTRGQQVTLSCSPISGHRSVSWYQQTPGQGLQFLFEYFSETQRNKGNFPGRFSGRQFSNSRSEMNVSTLELGDSALYLCASSLGEGLSNQPQHFGDGTRLSIL.

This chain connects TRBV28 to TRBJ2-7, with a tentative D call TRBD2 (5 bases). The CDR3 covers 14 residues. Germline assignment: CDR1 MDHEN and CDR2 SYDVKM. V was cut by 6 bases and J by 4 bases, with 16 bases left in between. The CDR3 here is CASSSLARGYEQYF. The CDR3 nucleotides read TGTGCCAGCAGCTCGCTAGCAAGAGGGTACGAGCAGTACTTC.

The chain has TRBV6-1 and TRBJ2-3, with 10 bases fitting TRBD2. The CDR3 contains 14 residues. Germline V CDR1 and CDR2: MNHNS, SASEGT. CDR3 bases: TGTGGGTCCGTCAGCGGGGGGGGGACAGATACGCAGTATTTT. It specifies CGSVSGGGTDTQYF.

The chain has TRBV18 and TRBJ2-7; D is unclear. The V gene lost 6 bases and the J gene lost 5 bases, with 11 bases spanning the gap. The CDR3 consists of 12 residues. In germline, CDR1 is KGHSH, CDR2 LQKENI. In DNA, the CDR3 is TGTGCCAGCTCCACACGGGCGGACGAGCAGTACTTC. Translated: CASSTRADEQYF.

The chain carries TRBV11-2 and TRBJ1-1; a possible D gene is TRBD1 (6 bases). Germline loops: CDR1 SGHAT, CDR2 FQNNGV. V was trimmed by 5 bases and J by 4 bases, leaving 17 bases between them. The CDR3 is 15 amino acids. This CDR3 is CASSPLWGQGTEAFF. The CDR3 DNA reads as TGTGCCAGCAGCCCACTCTGGGGGCAGGGCACTGAAGCTTTCTTT.

The CDR3: CASDDRWSNQPQHF. In nucleotides, the CDR3 is TGTGCCAGCGACGATAGATGGAGCAATCAGCCCCAGCATTTT. The genes are TRBV6-5 and TRBJ1-5, with no clear D. CDR1 is MNHEY, CDR2 SVGAGI, per germline. The V end lost 8 bases, the J end lost 1 base, and 12 bases lay between the germline ends. This CDR3 spans 14 amino acids.

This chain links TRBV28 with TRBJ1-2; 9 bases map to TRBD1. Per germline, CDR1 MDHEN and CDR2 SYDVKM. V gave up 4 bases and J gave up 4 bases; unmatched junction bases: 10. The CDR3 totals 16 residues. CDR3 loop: CASSSPGTGLGYGYTF. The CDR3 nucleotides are TGTGCCAGCAGTTCCCCAGGGACAGGGTTGGGCTATGGCTACACCTTC.